The clone carrying this TCR beta chain was counted only a few times. The target antigen is unknown. The repertoire was sequenced with immunoSEQ multiplex PCR; TCRdb's copy has only in-frame clones and lacks some. This table holds 40,000 or so clones, approximately 83% found once. J lost 3 bases, V lost 0 bases, and 0 bases had no gene match. CDR3 length equals 14 residues. Germline V CDR1 and CDR2: LGHNA, YNFKEQ. The data are from a study of T cells in localized non-small cell lung cancer. Notes on the study in general: Uninvolved adjacent lung showed higher T cell clonality than tumor.

The origin of this receptor is a man aged 35 to 70 with stage I lung adenocarcinoma. The chain joins TRBV4-2 to TRBJ2-3; 7 positions match TRBD2. The specimen was peripheral blood, collected before any cancer treatment. CDR3 sequence reads: CASSQDGRTDTQYF. The CDR3, as DNA: TGTGCCAGCAGCCAAGACGGGAGGACAGATACGCAGTATTTT.